The subject of this entry is one T cell receptor beta chain. Its antigen is currently unknown. The PCR was carried out with 60 Vbeta primers and 13 Jbeta primers. Method: immunoSEQ multiplex PCR; TCRdb's copy keeps in-frame clones and lacks some. The sample has around 130,000 clones; around three quarters are singletons. This sample is drawn from a study of cytomegalovirus exposure and HLA in healthy donors. As for the study in general: Under 85% of around 390 genotyped donors fell in the Caucasian-associated ancestry cluster.

Study results and caveats: TCR beta V- and J-gene trimming, according to a later analysis, was linked to a missense DCLRE1C variant. Across donors, sequencing depth was assumed by presence/absence analyses to be roughly uniform.

The sequence was obtained from a man aged 25-45 years in good health and CMV-seronegative. Sequencing used PBMCs.

The CDR3 nucleotides are TGCGCCAGCAGCCAACAGGGGGGCTCCTACGAGCAGTACTTC. It codes for CASSQQGGSYEQYF. The rearrangement links TRBV4-3 to TRBJ2-7; D is possibly TRBD1 (7 bases). The CDR3 is 14 residues long. V was pared by 2 bases and J by 0 bases, with 8 bases between. The germline CDR1 and CDR2 sequences are LGHNA and YSLEER.